The rows below give T cell receptor beta chains drawn from one sample of a study of cytomegalovirus exposure and HLA in healthy donors. Sequencing used immunoSEQ multiplex PCR; TCRdb keeps in-frame clones, though not all of them. The sample holds 110,000 or so clones, roughly 76% seen once. Sample: PBMCs. The receptor source for this set is a woman in her fifties or sixties in good health and CMV-seropositive. The CDR3 runs from the conserved cysteine through the conserved F or W. A D gene is named only where the DNA matches it firmly. Part of the rows lack a size; the others show once, few, many or a class for expanded clones.

v_call,d_call,j_call,clone_size,cdr3_nt,cdr3_aa
TRBV9,TRBD1,TRBJ1-6,few,TGTGCCAGCAGCGTAGAGACAGGGAATTCACCCCTCCACTTT,CASSVETGNSPLHF
TRBV19,TRBD1,TRBJ2-6,-,TGTGCCAGCTTAGACAGGGCTGGGGCCAACGTCCTGACTTTC,CASLDRAGANVLTF
TRBV2,-,TRBJ1-5,-,TGTGCCAGCACCCCATCAGTTGGAGGTCAGCCCCAGCATTTT,CASTPSVGGQPQHF
TRBV5-4,-,TRBJ1-6,-,TGTGCCAGCAGCTCGGCCGCAGGCTCCTATAATTCACCCCTCCACTTT,CASSSAAGSYNSPLHF
TRBV7-2,TRBD2,TRBJ2-2,-,TGTGCCAGCAGCTACTTTAGCGGGAGGGCCAACACCGGGGAGCTGTTTTTT,CASSYFSGRANTGELFF
TRBV7-2,TRBD1,TRBJ2-1,-,TGTGCCAGCAAACTAACGGCCGGGACAGCTTACAATGAGCAGTTCTTC,CASKLTAGTAYNEQFF
TRBV12-5,TRBD1,TRBJ2-1,-,TGTGCTAGTGGTATACGACAGGGGGCGCAAGGTGAGCAGTTCTTC,CASGIRQGAQGEQFF
TRBV5-1,TRBD1,TRBJ2-3,-,TGCGCCAGCAGCTCCCGGACAGGGGGGGAGACAGATACGCAGTATTTT,CASSSRTGGETDTQYF
TRBV25-1,TRBD1,TRBJ2-3,few,TGTGCCAGCAGTGAATCCCAGACAGGGCCCACAGATACGCAGTATTTT,CASSESQTGPTDTQYF
TRBV19,TRBD1,TRBJ2-2,-,TGTGCCAGTAGATCGGACAGGGTAATCACCGGGGAGCTGTTTTTT,CASRSDRVITGELFF
TRBV19,TRBD2,TRBJ2-1,-,TGTGCCAGTAGTCCGGACAAGACTAGCGGGGATGAGCAGTTCTTC,CASSPDKTSGDEQFF
TRBV6-6,-,TRBJ1-5,-,TGTGCCACGGGGGTTGATAATCAGCCCCAGCATTTT,CATGVDNQPQHF
TRBV4-3,TRBD1,TRBJ1-2,-,TGCGCCAGCAGCCGGGCGGGACAGCTCTATGGCTACACCTTC,CASSRAGQLYGYTF
TRBV5-1,-,TRBJ2-2,once,TGCGCCAGCAGCTTGGCCGAGGTAGCGCTAGCAGGCACCGGGGAGCTGTTTTTT,CASSLAEVALAGTGELFF
TRBV7-3,-,TRBJ2-3,-,TGTGCCAGCAGCTTCTCTGGCGGGTCCGATACGCAGTATTTT,CASSFSGGSDTQYF
TRBV4-1,-,TRBJ1-4,-,TGCGCCAGCAGCCGAGGACAAGCTAATGAAAAACTGTTTTTT,CASSRGQANEKLFF
TRBV6-5,-,TRBJ2-1,-,TGTGCCAGCGGCACTAGCTCCTACAATGAGCAGTTCTTC,CASGTSSYNEQFF
TRBV11-1,TRBD1,TRBJ2-5,-,TGTGCCAGCAGCTCCACGGGACAGACGACGGAGACCCAGTACTTC,CASSSTGQTTETQYF
TRBV4-3,-,TRBJ2-6,-,TGCGCCAGCAGCCGATTGGGGCTGTCTGGGGCCAACGTCCTGACTTTC,CASSRLGLSGANVLTF
TRBV7-2,TRBD1,TRBJ1-5,once,TGTGCCAGCAGCTTAGATACAGGGGGAGGGCAGCCCCAGCATTTT,CASSLDTGGGQPQHF
TRBV9,-,TRBJ2-1,-,TGTGCCAGCAGCGTAGGAAGGGGGGAGCAGTTCTTC,CASSVGRGEQFF
TRBV6-5,-,TRBJ2-2,-,TGTGCCAGCAGTTACACCGGGGAGAGCGGGGAGCTGTTTTTT,CASSYTGESGELFF
TRBV29-1,TRBD2,TRBJ2-7,-,TGCAGCGTGTCTAGCGGGGGGCTCTACGAGCAGTACTTC,CSVSSGGLYEQYF
TRBV5-4,-,TRBJ2-2,-,TGTGCCAGCAGCCTCAGACAGGATGGGAACACCGGGGAGCTGTTTTTT,CASSLRQDGNTGELFF
TRBV29-1,TRBD1,TRBJ2-2,-,TGCAGCGTTGTAAATGGGACAGGGGGGACCGGGGAGCTGTTTTTT,CSVVNGTGGTGELFF
TRBV5-6,-,TRBJ2-5,-,TGTGCCAGCAGCGGGGCCGGGCCACTCATAGAGACCCAGTACTTC,CASSGAGPLIETQYF
TRBV4-1,-,TRBJ2-3,once,TGCGCCAGCAGCCAAGGGTACAGGGTGGCAGATACGCAGTATTTT,CASSQGYRVADTQYF
TRBV7-9,TRBD1,TRBJ1-2,-,TGTGCCAGCAGCGCGGGACAGGGCTACACCTTC,CASSAGQGYTF
TRBV5-1,-,TRBJ2-2,-,TGCGCCAGACTTAGGGGAACCGGGGAGCTGTTTTTT,CARLRGTGELFF
TRBV5-6,TRBD1,TRBJ2-2,-,TGTGCCAGCAGCTCGGGACAGGGGGCGCCCACCGGGGAGCTGTTTTTT,CASSSGQGAPTGELFF
TRBV4-2,TRBD1,TRBJ1-4,-,TGTGCCAGCAGCCAACCCCGAGGGGACTCGACAGGGGAAAAACTGTTTTTT,CASSQPRGDSTGEKLFF
TRBV19,-,TRBJ1-2,-,TGTGCCAGTAGTATCCCAGGGGTTTATGGCTACACCTTC,CASSIPGVYGYTF
TRBV7-2,-,TRBJ2-6,-,TGTGCCAGCAGCTCCGGGTCCTCTGGGGCCAACGTCCTGACTTTC,CASSSGSSGANVLTF
TRBV7-9,TRBD2,TRBJ2-2,-,TGTGCCAGCAGCTTACTCAAGGGACTAGCGGGAGGTTACACCGGGGAGCTGTTTTTT,CASSLLKGLAGGYTGELFF
TRBV5-5,-,TRBJ2-5,-,TGTGCCGGTGGGGCTTCCCAAGCGACCCAGTACTTC,CAGGASQATQYF
TRBV7-8,TRBD2,TRBJ2-1,-,TGTGCCAGCAGCGCTCTAGCGGGGGCCAATGAGCAGTTCTTC,CASSALAGANEQFF
TRBV6-1,TRBD1,TRBJ2-7,-,TGTGCCAGCAGTGTCTCCAAGGGACAGGGGGATCCCTACGAGCAGTACTTC,CASSVSKGQGDPYEQYF
TRBV19,TRBD2,TRBJ2-7,-,TGTGCCAGTAGGATGCGGGGGGCGCCGGCCTACGAGCAGTACTTC,CASRMRGAPAYEQYF
TRBV5-4,-,TRBJ2-7,-,TGTGCCAGCAGCTTCAGCTCCTACGAGCAGTACTTC,CASSFSSYEQYF
TRBV5-1,-,TRBJ2-3,-,TGCGCCAGCAGCCTCAGAGGGATTACAGATACGCAGTATTTT,CASSLRGITDTQYF
TRBV7-9,-,TRBJ2-6,-,TGTGCCAGCAGCCCACAGAGCTCTGGGGCCAACGTCCTGACTTTC,CASSPQSSGANVLTF
TRBV9,TRBD2,TRBJ2-3,-,TGTGCCAGCAGCTCCCCCGGGCTAGCGGGAGGCGAGGGGAGGACAGATACGCAGTATTTT,CASSSPGLAGGEGRTDTQYF
TRBV10-3,TRBD1,TRBJ2-5,once,TGTGCCATCAGTGGGGCGGGACAGGGGCAAGAGACCCAGTACTTC,CAISGAGQGQETQYF
TRBV2,-,TRBJ1-2,-,TGTGCCAGCAGTGCAACAGCTGGTGGCTACACCTTC,CASSATAGGYTF
TRBV10-3,-,TRBJ1-1,once,TGTGCCATCAGTGAGGAGGGTTTTGAAGCTTTCTTT,CAISEEGFEAFF
TRBV2,-,TRBJ2-7,once,TGTGCCAGCAGGAAGGACGGGAGACTTTCCTACGAGCAGTACTTC,CASRKDGRLSYEQYF
TRBV5-1,TRBD2,TRBJ2-7,-,TGCGCCAGCAGCCCGACTAGCGGGAGTTTGTCCTACGAGCAGTACTTC,CASSPTSGSLSYEQYF
TRBV18,-,TRBJ2-1,once,TGTGCCAGCTCACCACGAGTCCGTCCTTTCTACAATGAGCAGTTCTTC,CASSPRVRPFYNEQFF
TRBV9,TRBD1,TRBJ1-1,-,TGTGCCAGCAGCCCTCGGACAGGGATAGCTGAAGCTTTCTTT,CASSPRTGIAEAFF
TRBV9,TRBD2,TRBJ2-1,-,TGTGCCAGCAGCGTAATGCTAGCGGCCTCCTACAATGAGCAGTTCTTC,CASSVMLAASYNEQFF
TRBV6-1,-,TRBJ1-1,-,TGTGCCAGCAGTGAAGACAGGAGGGGTTCGGTCACCTTTGGAGCTTTCTTT,CASSEDRRGSVTFGAFF